Shown below are 9 T cell receptor beta chains from a single sample sequenced in a study of blood T cell repertoires in COVID-19. Sequencing used immunoSEQ multiplex PCR; TCRdb keeps in-frame clones, though not all of them. The sample yields about 160,000 clones, roughly 85% seen once. Material: peripheral blood. These receptors came from a human donor with acute or convalescent COVID-19. The donor label of this sample is uncertain.

This clone was found once. The chain carries TRBV5-6 and TRBJ1-6; D gene unclear. The CDR3 runs to 16 residues. Germline-derived CDR1 and CDR2 are SGHDT and YYEEEE. With 1 base removed from V and 4 bases from J, the gap between germline ends came to 12 bases. In DNA form, the CDR3 reads TGTGCCAGCAGCTTGAACCCGCGCCTATATAATTCACCCCTCCACTTT. Protein sequence: CASSLNPRLYNSPLHF.

The chain joins TRBV3-1 (or the pseudogene TRBV3-2) to TRBJ2-7; the D gene is possibly TRBD1 (5 bases). Per the germline V gene, CDR1 is LGHDT and CDR2 is YNNKEL (reference sequence). Trimming pared 2 bases from V and 3 bases from J, leaving 23 bases between. CDR3 length: 18 amino acids. CDR3 in amino acids: CASSQKEVPMDIYYEQYF. CDR3 bases: TGTGCCAGCAGCCAAAAGGAAGTGCCCATGGACATTTACTACGAGCAGTACTTC.

This chain's CDR3 is CASRPTGAEQYF. The CDR3 nucleotides read TGTGCCAGCAGACCGACAGGGGCCGAGCAGTACTTC. The rearrangement uses TRBV2 and TRBJ2-7; TRBD1 aligns across 8 bases. V was pared by 6 bases and J by 6 bases, with 4 bases of the junction left unmatched. The CDR3 is 12 amino acids. Germline-derived CDR1 and CDR2 are SNHLY and FYNNEI.

J is TRBJ2-1 and V is TRBV5-5; 8 positions agree with TRBD2. V was clipped by 2 bases and J by 3 bases; unmatched bases: 1. The germline gives CDR1 SGHKS, CDR2 YYEKEE (reference sequence). CDR3 size: 14 residues. This CDR3 reads CASSFGTSYNEQFF. CDR3 nucleotides: TGTGCCAGCAGCTTTGGGACTAGCTACAATGAGCAGTTCTTC.

The table lists this clone with a few counts. V and J are TRBV20-1 and TRBJ1-4; possible D gene TRBD1, 5 bases. This CDR3 has 11 residues. Germline V CDR1 and CDR2: DFQATT, SNEGSKA (reference sequence). CDR3 coding DNA: TGCACCCCGGACAAGTATGAAAAACTGTTTTTT. Protein product: CTPDKYEKLFF.

The V and J genes are TRBV10-3 and TRBJ1-5; tentatively, D is TRBD1 (6 bases). V was trimmed by 6 bases and J by 6 bases, leaving 18 bases between them. The CDR3 has 15 amino acids. CDR1 and CDR2 from the germline V gene are ENHRY and SYGVKD. Here the CDR3 DNA reads TGTGCCATCAGCCTAGGGGTAGGGGGTGTTCAGCCCCAGCATTTT. Translation: CAISLGVGGVQPQHF.

The chain couples TRBV2 to TRBJ1-2; D is possibly TRBD1 (5 bases). V lost 1 base to trimming and J lost 5 bases, with 11 bases between them. The CDR3 totals 14 residues. The germline V gene has CDR1 SNHLY and CDR2 FYNNEI. CDR3 bases: TGTGCCAGCAGTGAAGAAGGGGCAGGATATGGCTACACCTTC. Residues: CASSEEGAGYGYTF.

This clone was seen more than once but under ten times. This chain joins TRBV3-1 (or the pseudogene TRBV3-2) and TRBJ1-2, with 7 bases fitting TRBD1. The length of the CDR3 is 13 residues. Germline V gene sequence: CDR1 LGHDT, CDR2 YNNKEL (reference sequence). J lost 2 bases, V lost 4 bases, and 1 base had no gene match. CDR3 bases: TGTGCCAGCAGCCGGACAGGAAACTATGGCTACACCTTC. Its translation: CASSRTGNYGYTF.

The CDR3 sequence is CASSLTAGVNTGELFF. CDR3 in DNA: TGTGCCAGCAGCTTGACCGCGGGGGTGAACACCGGGGAGCTGTTTTTT. The V gene is TRBV5-5, the J gene TRBJ2-2, with 7 nucleotides matching TRBD2. This CDR3 spans 16 amino acids. The V segment lost 1 base and the J segment 1 base; nucleotides outside the gene matches: 4. The germline V gene has CDR1 SGHKS and CDR2 YYEKEE (reference sequence).